This T cell receptor beta chain was captured by sequencing in a study of blood T cells in healthy people across ages. General study points: The lack of PBMC sorting stopped any conclusive naive versus antigen-experienced comparison.

This CDR3 comprises 15 residues. CDR1 is LGHDT, CDR2 YNNKEL, per germline (reference sequence). This clonotype was counted a single time. As yet, its antigen is unknown. Through a sample-barcoded 5' primer and a J-beta primer mix, a second PCR was run for roughly 6 to 11 cycles. Each cDNA molecule was tagged by a template-switch adaptor that had 12 random nucleotides. TCRdb analysed the 5' RACE reads with MiXCR anew, one entry per CDR3 protein. The sample contains some 760,000 distinct CDR3 sequences, roughly 25% of which appear only once. This same sample was also taken into another study, of T cells of mothers and their children. That study reports: A handful of children and their three healthy Caucasian mothers were the donors. Sequencing returned over 9.5 million TCR beta CDR3 reads per mother and roughly 3 million per child.

J is TRBJ2-5 and V is TRBV3-1; D not certain. The J call is doubtful: the DNA matches TRBJ2-1 better. The source material was blood. The clonotype comes from a boy aged 10-17 years in good health. The CDR3 nucleotides read TGTGCCAGCAGCCAAGAAGTGATAAGTTACAATGAGCAGTTCTTC. This gives the protein CASSQEVISYNEQFF.